Following are 20 T cell receptor beta chains from one sample sequenced in a study of identifying expanded T cells in peripheral blood. Produced via immunoSEQ multiplex PCR; TCRdb's table is partial and in-frame only. The sample lists some 91,000 clones, approximately 88% occurring once. Sequencing input: blood. All receptors derive from a person aged 18 to 70 in good health.

The gene calls are TRBV9 and TRBJ2-1, with 7 bases matching TRBD2. Germline assignment: CDR1 SGDLS and CDR2 YYNGEE. V lost 4 bases and J lost 10; bases outside the gene matches: 2. The CDR3 length is 11 residues. Here the CDR3 reads CASSPGGEQFF. Written as DNA, the CDR3 is TGTGCCAGCAGCCCCGGGGGGGAGCAGTTCTTC.

CDR3 sequence reads: CASSLGQASYNEQFF. CDR3 nucleotide sequence: TGTGCCAGCAGCTTGGGACAGGCCTCCTACAATGAGCAGTTCTTC. The chain combines TRBV5-4 with TRBJ2-1, with D possibly being TRBD1 (6 bases). The ends were cut back, 0 bases at V and 0 bases at J, with 7 bases in the middle. This CDR3 has 15 residues. Germline-derived CDR1 and CDR2 are SGHNT and YYREEE (reference sequence).

V is TRBV6-4 and J is TRBJ2-3, with 10 bases aligning to TRBD2. There are 15 residues in the CDR3. The J segment lost 2 bases and the V segment lost 5 bases, leaving 4 bases of the junction unmatched. Per germline, CDR1 MRHNA and CDR2 SNTAGT. CDR3 bases: TGTGCCAGCAGTCCCGGGACTAGCGACACAGATACGCAGTATTTT. This codes for CASSPGTSDTDTQYF.

The V call is TRBV6-1, the J call TRBJ1-6, with 7 bases that match TRBD1. This CDR3 spans 15 amino acids. Per the germline V gene, CDR1 is MNHNS and CDR2 is SASEGT. V lost 4 bases and J lost 4; bases outside the gene matches: 4. CDR3 coding DNA: TGTGCCAGCAGTGCTGAGACAGGGTATAATTCACCCCTCCACTTT. Translated, it gives CASSAETGYNSPLHF.

This rearrangement joins TRBV2 to TRBJ1-1, with 7 nucleotides matching TRBD1. The CDR3 sequence is 14 residues long. Germline lookup yields CDR1 SNHLY and CDR2 FYNNEI. With 5 bases clipped from V and 4 bases from J, the junction kept 7 bases outside the gene matches. For the CDR3, the DNA is TGTGCCAGCAGTCTACGGGACAGCTCCACTGAAGCTTTCTTT. It specifies CASSLRDSSTEAFF.

V is TRBV11-2 and J is TRBJ1-5; D possibly corresponds to TRBD1 (5 bases). The CDR3 totals 15 residues. Germline values: CDR1 SGHAT, CDR2 FQNNGV. V was shortened by 3 bases and J by 0 bases, with 9 bases between the two germline ends. The CDR3 loop is CASSFDSASNQPQHF. The CDR3 DNA follows: TGTGCCAGCAGCTTTGACAGTGCTAGCAATCAGCCCCAGCATTTT.

This chain links TRBV7-9 with TRBJ2-1; D perhaps matches TRBD1 (6 bases). V was clipped by 1 base and J by 5 bases, with 12 bases between them. This CDR3 comprises 15 residues. Germline V gene sequence: CDR1 SEHNR, CDR2 FQNEAQ (reference sequence). This CDR3 reads CASSLGSGQHNEQFF. Here the CDR3 DNA reads TGTGCCAGCAGCTTAGGGTCCGGACAGCACAATGAGCAGTTCTTC.

This rearrangement joins TRBV7-8 to TRBJ1-1; a weak D match, TRBD1 (5 bases). Trimming took off 5 bases at V and 4 bases at J, with 17 bases between the two ends. The CDR3 loop spans 15 amino acids. CDR1 and CDR2 (germline): SGHVS, FQNEAQ. As DNA, the CDR3 is TGTGCCAGCAGCCCGCCGGGGCAAGCGGGCACTGAAGCTTTCTTT. Protein: CASSPPGQAGTEAFF. Full variable domain (missing parts from reference TRBV7-8 and TRBJ1-1): GAGVSQSPRYKVAKRGQDVALRCDPISGHVSLFWYQQALGQGPEFLTYFQNEAQLDKSGLPSDRFFAERPEGSVSTLKIQRTQQEDSAVYLCASSPPGQAGTEAFFGQGTRLTVV.

The V call is TRBV12-1, the J call TRBJ1-5; the table names TRBD1, a call not compared with the DNA. TRBV12-1 is an annotated pseudogene. This CDR3 region has 16 residues. The CDR3 region has the DNA TGTGCCAGCAGCCATGACAGAACCCATAGCAATCAGCCCCAGCATTTT. It specifies CASSHDRTHSNQPQHF.

The rearrangement links TRBV28 to TRBJ1-1, with TRBD1 matching 7 bases. CDR3 length: 15 amino acids. The V and J ends lost 5 bases and 4 bases, in that order; junction bases with no gene match: 10. Germline CDR1 is MDHEN and CDR2 is SYDVKM. CDR3 loop: CASSDPTGRSTEAFF. The DNA of the CDR3 is TGTGCCAGCAGTGACCCGACAGGGCGGAGCACTGAAGCTTTCTTT. The variable domain in full, with the rest retrieved from reference TRBV28 and TRBJ1-1, is DVKVTQSSRYLVKRTGEKVFLECVQDMDHENMFWYRQDPGLGLRLIYFSYDVKMKEKGDIPEGYSVSREKKERFSLILESASTNQTSMYLCASSDPTGRSTEAFFGQGTRLTVV.

This clone was seen a handful of times. V gene TRBV25-1 combines with J gene TRBJ2-5; the D gene could be TRBD1 or TRBD2 (5 bases each). The length of the CDR3 is 14 residues. V lost 2 bases and J lost 4, with 11 bases in between. In germline, CDR1 is MGHDK, CDR2 SYGVNS. The CDR3 DNA reads TGTGCCAGCAGTGAAACGGGGCGGATAGAGACCCAGTACTTC. It yields the protein CASSETGRIETQYF.

The rearrangement joins TRBV2 to TRBJ1-2, with TRBD1 matching over 7 bases. This CDR3 has 15 residues. The J segment lost 4 bases and the V segment lost 7 bases, leaving 12 bases of the junction unmatched. CDR1 and CDR2 from the germline V gene are SNHLY and FYNNEI. CDR3 sequence: CASTMDRSTLYGYTF. CDR3 bases: TGTGCCAGCACCATGGACAGGAGTACCCTCTATGGCTACACCTTC.

This chain joins TRBV28 and TRBJ2-2; 7 positions agree with TRBD1. The CDR3 loop spans 13 amino acids. The V gene's germline CDR1 is MDHEN and CDR2 SYDVKM. With V trimmed by 4 bases and J by 4 bases, 0 bases remained unmatched. The CDR3: CASSWDSTGELFF. CDR3 nucleotides: TGTGCCAGCAGTTGGGACAGCACCGGGGAGCTGTTTTTT.

This chain uses TRBV27 with TRBJ2-7; D uncertain. V lost 2 bases and J 2 bases, leaving 16 bases between the germline ends. CDR3 length: 16 residues. Germline-derived CDR1 and CDR2 are MNHEY and SMNVEV (reference sequence). This chain's CDR3 is CASSLPLDLEPYEQYF. The CDR3 nucleotides read TGTGCCAGCAGTTTACCTCTAGACCTAGAGCCCTACGAGCAGTACTTC.

The chain combines TRBV4-3 with TRBJ1-5; tentatively, D is TRBD1 (5 bases). Germline V lookup: CDR1 LGHNA, CDR2 YSLEER. The CDR3 spans 14 residues. Deletions cut 4 bases from V and 5 bases from J, with 12 bases between. This CDR3 is CASSPFTGDQPQHF. The CDR3 nucleotides are TGCGCCAGCAGCCCATTTACGGGGGATCAGCCCCAGCATTTT.

This clone was counted a single time. The chain has TRBV5-6 and TRBJ2-7; a weak D match, TRBD2 (6 bases). Germline loops: CDR1 SGHDT, CDR2 YYEEEE. This CDR3 has 12 residues. Between the trimmed V and J ends, which lost 5 bases and 3 bases, there was a span of 9 bases. The CDR3 here is CASRGSGYEQYF. The CDR3 DNA reads TGTGCCAGCAGGGGTAGCGGCTACGAGCAGTACTTC.

The V gene is TRBV5-4, the J gene TRBJ2-1, with TRBD2 matching over 10 bases. The ends lost 2 bases at V and 4 bases at J; junction bases unmatched: 3. Germline assignment: CDR1 SGHNT and CDR2 YYREEE (reference sequence). This CDR3 contains 15 residues. CDR3 residues: CASSLAGGRYNEQFF. CDR3 bases: TGTGCCAGCAGCTTAGCGGGAGGGCGGTACAATGAGCAGTTCTTC. Supplemented by reference TRBV5-4 and TRBJ2-1, the full variable domain reads ETGVTQSPTHLIKTRGQQVTLRCSSQSGHNTVSWYQQALGQGPQFIFQYYREEENGRGNFPPRFSGLQFPNYSSELNVNALELDDSALYLCASSLAGGRYNEQFFGPGTRLTVL.

The CDR3 is CASSFGVQETQYF. The CDR3 nucleotides are TGTGCCAGCAGCTTTGGGGTACAAGAGACCCAGTACTTC. The rearrangement uses TRBV5-5 and TRBJ2-5; D uncertain. Trimming took 2 bases from V and 2 from J, leaving 7 bases between them. The CDR3 has 13 amino acids. Germline assignment: CDR1 SGHKS and CDR2 YYEKEE (reference sequence).

The rearrangement links TRBV18 to TRBJ1-2, with D possibly being TRBD1 (5 bases). The germline V and J ends were trimmed by 2 bases and 3 bases, with 10 bases remaining between them. Germline CDR1 and CDR2: KGHSH and LQKENI. CDR3 length: 14 residues. The CDR3 DNA reads TGTGCCAGCTCACCAGGAGGGGATCACTATGGCTACACCTTC. Translating gives CASSPGGDHYGYTF.

The chain's CDR3 is CASRTGGVQVGELFF. The DNA of the CDR3 is TGTGCCAGCAGGACAGGGGGCGTCCAGGTCGGGGAGCTGTTTTTT. V is TRBV6-1 and J is TRBJ2-2; 10 bases align to TRBD1. The junction had 8 bases not matched to a gene; V was cut back by 6 bases and J by 7 bases. The V gene's germline CDR1 is MNHNS and CDR2 SASEGT. The CDR3 sequence is 15 residues long.